Shown below are 8 T cell receptor beta chains from a single sample sequenced in a study of somatic mutations in cytotoxic T cells in rheumatoid arthritis. The protocol was immunoSEQ multiplex PCR, while the TCRdb copy is restricted to in-frame clones and leaves out a portion. Among almost 8,500 clones listed, 70% to 80% were seen once. The specimen sequenced was CD8+ T cells sorted from blood. These receptors all stem from an adult with rheumatoid arthritis.

Sample share makes this clone medium-sized. This rearrangement joins TRBV5-6 to TRBJ1-2; 8 bases match TRBD1. Germline assignment: CDR1 SGHDT and CDR2 YYEEEE. This CDR3 comprises 14 residues. With V trimmed by 0 bases and J by 8 bases, 6 bases remained unmatched. The CDR3 bases are TGTGCCAGCAGCTTGGCGGGACAGGCCGGGGGCTACACCTTC. Translating gives CASSLAGQAGGYTF.

DNA for the CDR3: TGTGCCAGCAGCTCCCGAGGGACTTTTCATAGCTCCTACAATGAGCAGTTCTTC. Its translation is CASSSRGTFHSSYNEQFF. The genes are TRBV11-1 and TRBJ2-1; a weak D match, TRBD2 (6 bases). Germline CDR1 SGHAT, CDR2 FQDESV (reference sequence). Trimming pared 4 bases from V and 0 bases from J, leaving 19 bases between. The CDR3 sequence is 18 residues long.

This chain joins TRBV2 and TRBJ1-5; tentatively, D is TRBD1 (5 bases). Germline V CDR1 and CDR2: SNHLY, FYNNEI. V gave up 2 bases and J gave up 1 base, with 12 bases separating them. The CDR3 spans 16 residues. CDR3 protein: CASSENGGRSNQPQHF. The CDR3 nucleotides read TGTGCCAGCAGTGAAAATGGGGGGAGAAGCAATCAGCCCCAGCATTTT.

The V call is TRBV19, the J call TRBJ1-2; tentatively, D is TRBD1 (6 bases). Trimming removed 6 bases from V and 3 bases from J, with 17 bases in between. Germline-derived CDR1 and CDR2 are LNHDA and SQIVND (reference sequence). The CDR3 runs to 15 residues. As DNA, the CDR3 is TGTGCCAGTAGCCTCAGGGGACCCTCGGACTATGGCTACACCTTC. It codes for CASSLRGPSDYGYTF. Full variable domain (missing parts from reference TRBV19 and TRBJ1-2): DGGITQSPKYLFRKEGQNVTLSCEQNLNHDAMYWYRQDPGQGLRLIYYSQIVNDFQKGDIAEGYSVSREKKESFPLTVTSAQKNPTAFYLCASSLRGPSDYGYTFGSGTRLTVV.

This clone was recorded once. The chain links TRBV7-3 to TRBJ1-1; D not resolved. V shed 2 bases and J shed 1 base, with 20 bases lying between them. This CDR3 region has 18 residues. Germline V gene data show CDR1 as SGHTA and CDR2 as FQGTGA. CDR3 bases: TGTGCCAGCAGCTTATTTGTTATTCGGAGGGCATCGAACACTGAAGCTTTCTTT. Its translation is CASSLFVIRRASNTEAFF.

The rearrangement uses TRBV27 and TRBJ2-5, with 11 bases lining up with TRBD2. V shed 5 bases and J 5 bases; nucleotides not matched to a gene: 10. CDR3 length equals 16 residues. Per the germline V gene, CDR1 is MNHEY and CDR2 is SMNVEV (reference sequence). CDR3 bases: TGTGCCAGCAGTGCTAGCGGGAGGAAAGTATCCGAGACCCAGTACTTC. It is translated as CASSASGRKVSETQYF.

This clone was seen a handful of times. The genes are TRBV4-2 and TRBJ1-5; 9 nucleotides align to TRBD1. After removal of 3 bases from V and 6 bases from J, the junction contained 6 bases not matched to a gene. The CDR3 spans 15 residues. Germline V lookup: CDR1 LGHNA, CDR2 YNFKEQ. CDR3 protein: CASSHGTGLSQPQHF. CDR3 coding DNA: TGTGCCAGCAGCCACGGGACAGGGCTAAGTCAGCCCCAGCATTTT.

This chain uses TRBV5-1 with TRBJ2-7; TRBD2 might be the D (6 bases). The CDR3 sequence is 14 residues long. From germline, CDR1 is SGHRS and CDR2 YFSETQ. Trimming shortened V by 2 bases and J by 9 bases, and 18 bases separated the two germline ends. The CDR3 region is CASSLGALNGGQYF. The DNA of the CDR3 is TGCGCCAGCAGCTTAGGAGCGCTTAACGGGGGGCAGTACTTC.